Listed here are 5 T cell receptor beta chains from one sample, sequenced in a study of T cells in Graves' hyperthyroidism and ophthalmopathy. What was amplified from RNA transcripts were TCR beta CDR3 regions. Researchers ran a first-round RT-PCR on the TCR CDR3 using the HTBI primer set. TCRdb re-derived calls from the multiplex PCR reads in MiXCR, one entry per CDR3 protein. The table shows about 360,000 distinct CDR3 sequences, with less than 15% occurring only once. Material: blood. The receptors originated from a woman under 30 with Graves' hyperthyroidism.

This clonotype was detected ten times or more. V usage is TRBV28 and J usage is TRBJ1-1, with D perhaps matching TRBD1 (6 bases). Germline CDR1 MDHEN, CDR2 SYDVKM. The CDR3 has 16 residues. Deletions cut 6 bases from V and 0 bases from J, with 17 bases between. The DNA of the CDR3 is TGTGCCAGCAGGGGGGTACAGGGTTCTATGAACACTGAAGCTTTCTTT. Translation gives CASRGVQGSMNTEAFF.

There are a few counts of this clonotype. V gene TRBV25-1 combines with J gene TRBJ1-4, with a possible D match to TRBD1 (5 bases). CDR1 MGHDK and CDR2 SYGVNS come from the germline V gene. The CDR3 covers 15 residues. With 0 bases removed from V and 11 bases from J, the gap between germline ends came to 16 bases. CDR3 DNA sequence: TGTGCCAGCAGTGAATATAGACCATCCGGGGGGAAACTGTTTTTT. This translates into CASSEYRPSGGKLFF.

This clonotype was seen only a few times. CDR3 in amino acids: CASSLAFSGQATLPLHF. Written as DNA, the CDR3 is TGTGCCAGCAGCCTTGCATTCTCAGGACAGGCTACCCTGCCCCTCCACTTT. The chain combines TRBV7-9 with TRBJ1-6; the match to TRBD1 covers 7 bases. The CDR3 runs to 17 residues. V dropped 5 bases and J dropped 13; count of bases not matched to a gene: 20. Looked up from germline, CDR1 is SEHNR and CDR2 is FQNEAQ (reference sequence).

This clonotype was found many times. The chain links TRBV12-5 to TRBJ2-7, with no clear D. V was pared by 4 bases and J by 7 bases, with 8 bases between. Germline values: CDR1 LGHNT, CDR2 FRNRAP. The CDR3 extends over 11 amino acids. The CDR3 region has the DNA TGTGCTAGTGGTTCTGGAAGAGAGCAGTACTTC. This gives the protein CASGSGREQYF.

The V gene is TRBV9, the J gene TRBJ2-7; no firm D call. This CDR3 is 15 amino acids long. The germline V and J ends were trimmed by 4 bases and 3 bases, with 17 bases remaining between them. Germline V gives CDR1 SGDLS, CDR2 YYNGEE. DNA of the CDR3: TGTGCCAGCAGCCAACCCGTAAGAGGTAGCTACGAGCAGTACTTC. Translating gives CASSQPVRGSYEQYF.